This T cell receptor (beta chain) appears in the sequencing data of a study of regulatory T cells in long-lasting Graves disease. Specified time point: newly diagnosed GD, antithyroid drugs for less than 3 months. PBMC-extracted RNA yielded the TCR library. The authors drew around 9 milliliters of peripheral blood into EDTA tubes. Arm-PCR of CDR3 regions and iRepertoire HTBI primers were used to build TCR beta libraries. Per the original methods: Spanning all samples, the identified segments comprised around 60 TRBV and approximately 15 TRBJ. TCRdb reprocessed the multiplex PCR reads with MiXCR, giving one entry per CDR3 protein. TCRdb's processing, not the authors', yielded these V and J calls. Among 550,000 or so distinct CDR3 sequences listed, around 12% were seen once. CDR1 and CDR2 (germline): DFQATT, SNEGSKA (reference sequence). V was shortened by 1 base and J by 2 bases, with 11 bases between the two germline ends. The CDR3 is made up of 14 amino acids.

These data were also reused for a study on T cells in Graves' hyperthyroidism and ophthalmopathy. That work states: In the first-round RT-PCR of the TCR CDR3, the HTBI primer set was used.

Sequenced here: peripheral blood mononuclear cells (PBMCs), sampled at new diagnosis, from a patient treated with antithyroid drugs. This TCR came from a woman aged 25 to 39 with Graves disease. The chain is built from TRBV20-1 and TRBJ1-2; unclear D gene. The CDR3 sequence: CSARVKGKNYGYTF. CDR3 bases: TGCAGTGCTAGAGTTAAAGGGAAAAACTATGGCTACACCTTC.